This TCR beta chain was sequenced for a study of human T cells and chemical hapten exposure. The CDR3 has 17 residues. The germline CDR1 and CDR2 sequences are LGHDT and YNNKEL (reference sequence). Trimming removed 1 base from V and 5 bases from J, with 20 bases in between. Indicated time point: healthy volunteer bleed at 2 weeks. Total RNA extraction was carried out from unfractionated whole blood. From the RACE reads, TCRdb called clonotypes with MiXCR, one entry per CDR3 protein. The table shows tens of thousands of distinct CDR3 sequences, with about 4.5% occurring only once. Ten or more counts support this clonotype.

What was sequenced was whole blood. This rearrangement joins TRBV3-1 to TRBJ1-1; the D gene is possibly TRBD1 (5 bases). This sequence originates from a female donor in good health. Some clones in this sample may be carry-over from other donors' samples. This CDR3 reads CASSQGEDLGRVTEAFF. The CDR3 nucleotides read TGTGCCAGCAGCCAAGGAGAAGACCTGGGCAGGGTGACTGAAGCTTTCTTT.